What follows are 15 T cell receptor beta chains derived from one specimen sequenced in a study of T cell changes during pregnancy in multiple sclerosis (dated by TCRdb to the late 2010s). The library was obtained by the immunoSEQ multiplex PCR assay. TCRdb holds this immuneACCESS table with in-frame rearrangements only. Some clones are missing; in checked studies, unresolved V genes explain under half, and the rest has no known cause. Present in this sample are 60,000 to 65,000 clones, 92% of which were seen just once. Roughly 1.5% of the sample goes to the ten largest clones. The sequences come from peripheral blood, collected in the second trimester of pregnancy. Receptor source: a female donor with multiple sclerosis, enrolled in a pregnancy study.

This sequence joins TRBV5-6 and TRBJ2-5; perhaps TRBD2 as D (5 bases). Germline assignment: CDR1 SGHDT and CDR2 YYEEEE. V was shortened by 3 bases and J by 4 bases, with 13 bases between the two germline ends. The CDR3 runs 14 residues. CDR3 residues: CASSSLAGVETQYF. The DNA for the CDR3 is TGTGCCAGCAGCTCGCTGGCCGGGGTAGAGACCCAGTACTTC. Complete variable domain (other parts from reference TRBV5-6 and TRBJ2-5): DAGVTQSPTHLIKTRGQQVTLRCSPKSGHDTVSWYQQALGQGPQFIFQYYEEEERQRGNFPDRFSGHQFPNYSSELNVNALLLGDSALYLCASSSLAGVETQYFGPGTRLLVL.

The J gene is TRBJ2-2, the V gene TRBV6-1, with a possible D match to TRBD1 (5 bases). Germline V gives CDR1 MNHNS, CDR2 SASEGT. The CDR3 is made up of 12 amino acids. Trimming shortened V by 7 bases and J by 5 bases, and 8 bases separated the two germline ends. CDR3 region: CASTRQTGELFF. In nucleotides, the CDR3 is TGTGCCAGCACTAGACAGACCGGGGAGCTGTTTTTT.

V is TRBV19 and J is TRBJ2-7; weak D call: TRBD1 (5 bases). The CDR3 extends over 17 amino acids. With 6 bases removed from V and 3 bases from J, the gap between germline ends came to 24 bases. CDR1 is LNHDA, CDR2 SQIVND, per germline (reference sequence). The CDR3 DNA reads TGTGCCAGTAGAGGGGCGGAGTGGGCAGGTAACCTCTACGAGCAGTACTTC. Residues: CASRGAEWAGNLYEQYF.

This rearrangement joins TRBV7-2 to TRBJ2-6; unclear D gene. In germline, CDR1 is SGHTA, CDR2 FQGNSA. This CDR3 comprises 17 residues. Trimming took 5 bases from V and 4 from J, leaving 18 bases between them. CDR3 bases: TGTGCCAGCAGCCAACGGGTAGCCCGTCAGGGGGCCAACGTCCTGACTTTC. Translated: CASSQRVARQGANVLTF.

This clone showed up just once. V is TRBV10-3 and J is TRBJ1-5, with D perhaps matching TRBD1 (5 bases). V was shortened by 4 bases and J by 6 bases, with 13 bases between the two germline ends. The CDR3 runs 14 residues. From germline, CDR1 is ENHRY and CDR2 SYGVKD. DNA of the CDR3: TGTGCCATCAGTGCAGAACAGGTTGGTCAGCCCCAGCATTTT. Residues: CAISAEQVGQPQHF.

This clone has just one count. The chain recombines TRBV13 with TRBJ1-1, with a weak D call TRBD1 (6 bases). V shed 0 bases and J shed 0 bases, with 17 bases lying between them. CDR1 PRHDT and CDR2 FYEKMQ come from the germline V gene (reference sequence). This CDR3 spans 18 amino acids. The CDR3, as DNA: TGTGCCAGCAGCTTAGGAGGGGGGGCAACCGAAATGAACACTGAAGCTTTCTTT. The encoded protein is CASSLGGGATEMNTEAFF.

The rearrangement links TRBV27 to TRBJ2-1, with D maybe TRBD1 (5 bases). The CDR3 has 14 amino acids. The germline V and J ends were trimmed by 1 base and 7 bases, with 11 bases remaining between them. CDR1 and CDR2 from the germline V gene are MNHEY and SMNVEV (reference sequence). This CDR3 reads CASSLFSSGNEQFF. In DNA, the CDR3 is TGTGCCAGCAGTTTATTTTCCTCAGGGAATGAGCAGTTCTTC.

This CDR3 reads CASSRTGVETEQYF. CDR3 DNA sequence: TGTGCCAGCAGCCGGACAGGGGTCGAAACCGAGCAGTACTTC. J is TRBJ2-7 and V is TRBV7-7; 9 positions match TRBD1. The CDR3 sequence is 14 residues long. Germline V gene sequence: CDR1 SSHAT, CDR2 FNYEAQ (reference sequence). V lost 5 bases to trimming and J lost 6 bases; unmatched junction nucleotides: 8.

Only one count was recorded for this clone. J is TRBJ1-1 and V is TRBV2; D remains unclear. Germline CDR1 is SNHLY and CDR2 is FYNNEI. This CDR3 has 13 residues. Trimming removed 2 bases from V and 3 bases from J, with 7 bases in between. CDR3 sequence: CASSELRYTEAFF. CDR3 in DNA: TGTGCCAGCAGTGAACTTAGATACACTGAAGCTTTCTTT.

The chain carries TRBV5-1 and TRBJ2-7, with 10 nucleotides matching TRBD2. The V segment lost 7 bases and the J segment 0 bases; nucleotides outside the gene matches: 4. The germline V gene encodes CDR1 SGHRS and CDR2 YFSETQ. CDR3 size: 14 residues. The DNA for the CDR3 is TGCGCCAGCCAAGCGGGAGGGTCCTCCTACGAGCAGTACTTC. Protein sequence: CASQAGGSSYEQYF.

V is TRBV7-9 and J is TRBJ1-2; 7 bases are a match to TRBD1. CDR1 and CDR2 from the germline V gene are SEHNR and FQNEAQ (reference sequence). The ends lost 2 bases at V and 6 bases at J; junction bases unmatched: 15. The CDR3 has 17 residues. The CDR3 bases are TGTGCCAGCAGCTTATCCGGGACAGCCTACGGGAGCAATGGCTACACCTTC. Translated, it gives CASSLSGTAYGSNGYTF.

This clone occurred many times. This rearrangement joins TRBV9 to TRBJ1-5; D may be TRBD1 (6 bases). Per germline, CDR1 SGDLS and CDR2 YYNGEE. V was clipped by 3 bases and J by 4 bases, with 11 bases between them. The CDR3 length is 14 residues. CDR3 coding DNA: TGTGCCAGCAGCGGCCCGGACAGAAATCAGCCCCAGCATTTT. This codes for CASSGPDRNQPQHF.

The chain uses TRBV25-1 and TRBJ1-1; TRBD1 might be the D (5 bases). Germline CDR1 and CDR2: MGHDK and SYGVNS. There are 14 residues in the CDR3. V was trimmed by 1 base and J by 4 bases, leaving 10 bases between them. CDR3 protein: CASSEFQGGTEAFF. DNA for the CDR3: TGTGCCAGCAGTGAATTTCAGGGTGGCACTGAAGCTTTCTTT.

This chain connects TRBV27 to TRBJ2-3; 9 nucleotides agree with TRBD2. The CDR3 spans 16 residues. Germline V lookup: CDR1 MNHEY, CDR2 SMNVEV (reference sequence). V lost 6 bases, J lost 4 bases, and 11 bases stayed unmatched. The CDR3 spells CASSPWGSGSSDTQYF. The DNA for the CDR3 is TGTGCCAGCAGCCCCTGGGGTAGCGGGAGTTCAGATACGCAGTATTTT.

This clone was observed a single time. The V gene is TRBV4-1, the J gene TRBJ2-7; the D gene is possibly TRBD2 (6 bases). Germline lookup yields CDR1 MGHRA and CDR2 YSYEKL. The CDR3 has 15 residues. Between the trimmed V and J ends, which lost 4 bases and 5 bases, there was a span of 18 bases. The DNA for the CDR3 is TGCGCCAGCAGCCCGAGTGCCGGGAGCATGAACGAGCAGTACTTC. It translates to CASSPSAGSMNEQYF.